The 15 T cell receptor beta chains below were found in one sample sequenced in a study of cytomegalovirus exposure and HLA in healthy donors. Primers: 60 Vbeta forward and 13 Jbeta reverse. Using immunoSEQ multiplex PCR, the repertoire was profiled, and TCRdb retains in-frame clones only, with some absent. The repertoire table contains fewer than 85,000 clones. Sequencing input: PBMCs. The receptors were gathered from a female donor in good health and CMV-seropositive.

The V call is TRBV5-1, the J call TRBJ1-4, with a weak D call TRBD1 (6 bases). Trimming cost V 3 bases and J 5 bases, with 17 bases left between them. The germline gives CDR1 SGHRS, CDR2 YFSETQ. CDR3 length: 16 residues. This chain's CDR3 is CASSWGTPRWNEKLFF. Written as DNA, the CDR3 is TGCGCCAGCAGCTGGGGGACACCGCGCTGGAATGAAAAACTGTTTTTT.

The chain has TRBV11-1 and TRBJ1-1, with D unclear. Per germline, CDR1 SGHAT and CDR2 FQDESV (reference sequence). The CDR3 has 13 residues. V dropped 5 bases and J dropped 3 bases, with 10 bases sitting between them. The CDR3 sequence: CASSLLTDTEAFF. DNA for the CDR3: TGTGCCAGCAGCCTCCTCACGGACACTGAAGCTTTCTTT.

This CDR3 reads CASSLGSDNEQFF. In DNA form, the CDR3 reads TGCGCCAGCAGCCTGGGTTCAGACAATGAGCAGTTCTTC. V is TRBV5-1 and J is TRBJ2-1; no firm D call. CDR1 and CDR2 (germline): SGHRS, YFSETQ. The CDR3 consists of 13 residues. V was clipped by 4 bases and J by 5 bases, with 10 bases between them.

This sequence joins TRBV5-6 and TRBJ2-7; D is ambiguous. This CDR3 has 14 amino acids. Trimming removed 2 bases at V and 1 base at J, with 10 bases between. Germline values: CDR1 SGHDT, CDR2 YYEEEE. The DNA of the CDR3 is TGTGCCAGCAGCTTCCGCCAGGTGTCCTACGAGCAGTACTTC. The encoded protein is CASSFRQVSYEQYF.

The rearrangement uses TRBV11-3 and TRBJ2-1; perhaps TRBD1 as D (6 bases). Germline assignment: CDR1 SGHNT and CDR2 YENEEA. Trimming took off 1 base at V and 5 bases at J, with 12 bases between the two ends. The CDR3 is 15 residues long. CDR3 bases: TGTGCCAGCAGCTTAGTCAGGGGTACCCACAATGAGCAGTTCTTC. Its protein is CASSLVRGTHNEQFF.

The rearrangement joins TRBV6-5 to TRBJ1-2; 10 bases match TRBD1. There are 16 residues in the CDR3. The V gene's germline CDR1 is MNHEY and CDR2 SVGAGI. The V gene end was trimmed by 4 bases and the J gene end by 5 bases; junction bases not matched to a gene: 10. CDR3 loop: CASSWDRGGSRYGYTF. DNA for the CDR3: TGTGCCAGCAGTTGGGACAGGGGAGGGAGTAGATATGGCTACACCTTC.

This clone counts as medium-sized by frequency. The gene calls are TRBV10-1 and TRBJ2-3; 7 positions match TRBD2. J gave up 6 bases and V 3 bases, and 9 bases lay outside the gene matches. This CDR3 is built from 15 residues. Per germline, CDR1 WNHNN and CDR2 SYGVQD (reference sequence). In nucleotides, the CDR3 is TGCGCCAGCAGTGAAACAGCGGGGCTCCCGGATACGCAGTATTTT. It is translated as CASSETAGLPDTQYF.

The genes are TRBV5-1 and TRBJ1-2; perhaps TRBD1 as D (6 bases). Germline CDR1 is SGHRS and CDR2 is YFSETQ. The V end was cut by 0 bases, the J end by 1 base, with 13 bases between. This CDR3 has 16 amino acids. This CDR3 reads CASSLGHRDINYGYTF. The DNA for the CDR3 is TGCGCCAGCAGCTTGGGACACCGGGACATTAACTATGGCTACACCTTC.

CDR3 nucleotides: TGTGCCAGCATTACATATAGCGGGATCACAGATACGCAGTATTTT. The encoded protein is CASITYSGITDTQYF. The chain carries TRBV28 and TRBJ2-3; 8 bases are shared with TRBD2. With V trimmed by 7 bases and J by 2 bases, 8 bases remained unmatched. The CDR3 extends over 15 amino acids. Germline lookup yields CDR1 MDHEN and CDR2 SYDVKM.

The chain uses TRBV7-9 and TRBJ2-3, with TRBD1 matching over 9 bases. CDR3 length: 14 amino acids. J lost 9 bases, V lost 5 bases, and 9 bases had no gene match. Germline CDR1 is SEHNR and CDR2 is FQNEAQ (reference sequence). In DNA form, the CDR3 reads TGTGCCAGCAGCCCACGGGGACAGGGATGGACGCAGTATTTT. Translated: CASSPRGQGWTQYF.

With regard to this clone: A read error may produce the germline difference seen at one junction end. The J gene is TRBJ1-1, the V gene TRBV6-5, with 9 bases lining up with TRBD1. The CDR3 totals 14 residues. CDR1 MNHEY and CDR2 SVGAGI come from the germline V gene. The CDR3 sequence is CASSSQGAGTEDFF. DNA of the CDR3: TGTGCCAGCAGTTCACAGGGGGCTGGGACTGAAGATTTCTTT.

The CDR3 protein is CASSLRLVSGELFF. The DNA of the CDR3 is TGTGCCAGCAGTTTAAGACTAGTGTCCGGGGAGCTGTTTTTT. The genes are TRBV28 and TRBJ2-2, with TRBD2 as a possible D gene (6 bases). The CDR3 extends over 14 amino acids. Trimming took 2 bases from V and 6 from J, leaving 10 bases between them. Germline loops: CDR1 MDHEN, CDR2 SYDVKM. The whole variable domain, filled in from reference TRBV28 and TRBJ2-2, reads DVKVTQSSRYLVKRTGEKVFLECVQDMDHENMFWYRQDPGLGLRLIYFSYDVKMKEKGDIPEGYSVSREKKERFSLILESASTNQTSMYLCASSLRLVSGELFFGEGSRLTVL.

The chain couples TRBV10-3 to TRBJ1-5; 9 nucleotides line up with TRBD1. V gave up 5 bases and J gave up 4 bases; unmatched junction bases: 9. CDR1 is ENHRY, CDR2 SYGVKD, per germline. CDR3 size: 16 residues. As DNA, the CDR3 is TGTGCCATCAGTATGACCGGGACAGGGTTTAATCAGCCCCAGCATTTT. Its translation: CAISMTGTGFNQPQHF.

The chain recombines TRBV19 with TRBJ2-2, with D perhaps matching TRBD1 (5 bases). This CDR3 is built from 14 residues. V gave up 6 bases and J gave up 0 bases, with 8 bases separating them. Germline V CDR1 and CDR2: LNHDA, SQIVND (reference sequence). The CDR3 loop reads CASSLGANTGELFF. In DNA form, the CDR3 reads TGTGCCAGTAGCCTAGGGGCGAACACCGGGGAGCTGTTTTTT.

The J gene is TRBJ2-7, the V gene TRBV29-1, with 11 bases fitting TRBD2. From germline, CDR1 is SQVTM and CDR2 ANQGSEA. This CDR3 has 13 residues. Trimming cost V 6 bases and J 3 bases; bases outside gene matches: 4. CDR3 nucleotides: TGCAGCGTCGTAGCGGGAGGGCGCTACGAGCAGTACTTC. It specifies CSVVAGGRYEQYF.